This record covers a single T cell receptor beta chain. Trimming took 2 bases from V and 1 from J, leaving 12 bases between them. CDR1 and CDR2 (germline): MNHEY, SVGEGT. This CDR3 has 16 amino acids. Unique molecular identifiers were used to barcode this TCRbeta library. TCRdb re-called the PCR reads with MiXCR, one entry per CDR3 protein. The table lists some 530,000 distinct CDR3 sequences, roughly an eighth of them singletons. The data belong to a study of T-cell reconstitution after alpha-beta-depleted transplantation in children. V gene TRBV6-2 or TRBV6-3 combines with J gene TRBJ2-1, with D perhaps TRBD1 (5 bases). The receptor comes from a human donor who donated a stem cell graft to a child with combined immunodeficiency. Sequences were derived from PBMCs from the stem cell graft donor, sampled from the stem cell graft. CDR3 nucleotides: TGTGCCAGCAGTTACGCAGGGCAAACTTCCTACAATGAGCAGTTCTTC. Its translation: CASSYAGQTSYNEQFF.